The clone carrying this TCR beta chain has a handful of counts. The antigen remains undetermined. This sample is drawn from a study of T cells in Graves' hyperthyroidism and ophthalmopathy. Background on the study: Peripheral blood sampling occurred at initial diagnosis, before any treatment. Study results and caveats: Most clonotypes expanded in the thyroid (above 0.001) were also present in blood.

The diagnostic basis comprised clinical symptoms, serum thyroxine and TRAb, thyroid ultrasound and orbital computed tomography. Germline V gives CDR1 MGHDK, CDR2 SYGVNS. The CDR3 length is 15 residues. V lost 4 bases and J 1 base, leaving 11 bases between the germline ends. Template material for amplifying TCR beta CDR3 regions consisted of RNA transcripts. The HTBI primer set drove a first-round RT-PCR of the TCR CDR3. TCRdb re-called the multiplex PCR reads with MiXCR, one entry per CDR3 protein. This table has 500,000 or so distinct CDR3 sequences, roughly a sixth appearing once. The sequence was collected from a woman under 30 with Graves' ophthalmopathy. J is TRBJ1-3 and V is TRBV25-1; D unclear. The sample consisted of blood. The CDR3 loop reads CASSGPVNSGNTIYF. CDR3 coding DNA: TGTGCCAGCAGTGGACCTGTGAATTCTGGAAACACCATATATTTT.